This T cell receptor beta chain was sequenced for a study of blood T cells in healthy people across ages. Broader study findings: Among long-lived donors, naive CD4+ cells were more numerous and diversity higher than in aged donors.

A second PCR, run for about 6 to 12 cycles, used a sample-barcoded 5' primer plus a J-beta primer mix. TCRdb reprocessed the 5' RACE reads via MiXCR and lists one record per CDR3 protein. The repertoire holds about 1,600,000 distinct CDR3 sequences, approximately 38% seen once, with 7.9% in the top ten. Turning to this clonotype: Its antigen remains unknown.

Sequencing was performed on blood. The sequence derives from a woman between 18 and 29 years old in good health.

The CDR3 loop is CASSQGGAAVTEAFF. The CDR3 DNA is TGCGCCAGCAGCCAAGGGGGAGCAGCGGTGACTGAAGCTTTCTTT. The chain recombines TRBV4-1 with TRBJ1-1; D call uncertain. The CDR3 totals 15 residues. In germline, CDR1 is MGHRA, CDR2 YSYEKL. The V gene lost 1 base and the J gene lost 5 bases, with 14 bases spanning the gap.